This T cell receptor beta chain stems from a study of cytomegalovirus exposure and HLA in healthy donors. Whole-study results and caveats: Overall, approximately 150 TCR beta chains were annotated as cytomegalovirus-associated. Reports indicated that the classifier achieved high specificity and sensitivity in diagnosing cytomegalovirus status. That first-cohort TCR clusters tended to co-occur in the 90 to 150 validation repertoires was found in a later analysis. While the bulk of TCR sequences proved rare, some public TCRs turned up in many donors.

The CDR3 contains 13 residues. V was shortened by 2 bases and J by 6 bases, with 10 bases between the two germline ends. Germline CDR1 is SEHNR and CDR2 is FQNEAQ (reference sequence). On this clone itself: What it binds is not known.

Sequenced by immunoSEQ multiplex PCR; TCRdb stores in-frame clones only, minus some. The top ten hold less than 0.4% of the sample, which has a few hundred thousand clones, roughly 90% seen once. This clonotype was sampled from a woman between 18 and 29 years old in good health and CMV-seronegative. Sequenced sample: PBMCs. The chain carries TRBV7-9 and TRBJ1-2; D perhaps matches TRBD1 (5 bases). The chain's CDR3 is CASSLQTENGYTF. In DNA form, the CDR3 reads TGTGCCAGCAGCTTACAGACAGAGAATGGCTACACCTTC.